The 21 T cell receptor beta chains reported below all come from one sample, sequenced in a study of cytomegalovirus exposure and HLA in healthy donors. PCR employed 60 Vbeta and 13 Jbeta primers. The assay was immunoSEQ multiplex PCR, and TCRdb's table has in-frame clones only and misses some. The top ten clones hold approximately 3.5% of a sample with approximately 97,000 clones, 73% of them seen once. The sample comprised PBMCs. These TCRs come from a middle-aged man in good health and CMV-seronegative.

The V gene is TRBV19, the J gene TRBJ1-6, with a tentative D call TRBD1 (6 bases). Per germline, CDR1 LNHDA and CDR2 SQIVND (reference sequence). The length of the CDR3 is 13 residues. Trimming took off 5 bases at V and 7 bases at J, with 9 bases between the two ends. CDR3 nucleotides: TGTGCCAGTAGTCAACAGGGAAATTCACCCCTCCACTTT. It specifies CASSQQGNSPLHF.

The genes are TRBV2 and TRBJ1-2; maybe TRBD1 (5 bases). The CDR3 extends over 15 amino acids. CDR1 and CDR2 from the germline V gene are SNHLY and FYNNEI. Trimming stripped 3 bases from V and 6 bases from J, with 17 bases between. The CDR3 loop is CASSDAPDTLNGYTF. The CDR3 DNA reads TGTGCCAGCAGTGATGCCCCGGACACACTCAATGGCTACACCTTC. Based on the CDR3 plus reference TRBV2 and TRBJ1-2, the full variable domain is EPEVTQTPSHQVTQMGQEVILRCVPISNHLYFYWYRQILGQKVEFLVSFYNNEISEKSEIFDDQFSVERPDGSNFTLKIRSTKLEDSAMYFCASSDAPDTLNGYTFGSGTRLTVV.

The chain carries TRBV13 and TRBJ2-1; 8 nucleotides agree with TRBD1. J lost 9 bases, V lost 2 bases, and 9 bases had no gene match. Germline V gives CDR1 PRHDT, CDR2 FYEKMQ (reference sequence). The CDR3 sequence is 15 residues long. In DNA, the CDR3 is TGTGCCAGCAGCTTAAGGGGACAGGCCGGCGGTGAGCAGTTCTTC. Protein product: CASSLRGQAGGEQFF.

The count of this clone is one. CDR3 bases: TGCAGCACCGAGGACCGGGACAGCTACGAGCAGTACTTC. Translated: CSTEDRDSYEQYF. The V call is TRBV29-1, the J call TRBJ2-7; TRBD1 agrees at 7 bases. CDR3 length equals 13 residues. V lost 8 bases, J lost 3 bases, and 10 bases stayed unmatched. Germline CDR1 reads SQVTM; CDR2 reads ANQGSEA.

The V and J genes are TRBV14 and TRBJ2-7; D uncertain. This CDR3 comprises 12 residues. CDR1 and CDR2 from the germline V gene are SGHDN and FVKESK. The V end lost 5 bases, the J end lost 7 bases, and 12 bases lay between the germline ends. CDR3 sequence reads: CASSRIAWEQYF. The CDR3 DNA follows: TGTGCCAGCAGCAGGATAGCTTGGGAGCAGTACTTC.

This chain joins TRBV27 and TRBJ2-2, with D possibly TRBD1 on 6 matching bases. The CDR3 totals 14 residues. V was trimmed by 8 bases and J by 0 bases, leaving 10 bases between them. Per germline, CDR1 MNHEY and CDR2 SMNVEV (reference sequence). The CDR3 nucleotides read TGTGCCAGCGGGGCAGGGGCGAACACCGGGGAGCTGTTTTTT. This codes for CASGAGANTGELFF.

The chain carries TRBV7-9 and TRBJ2-3, with TRBD2 matching over 10 bases. The CDR3 length is 17 residues. Germline trimming cut 5 bases from V and 3 bases from J; bases unmatched to any gene: 11. Germline CDR1 reads SEHNR; CDR2 reads FQNEAQ (reference sequence). The CDR3 DNA follows: TGTGCCAGCAGCGCCCCCCTCCTAGCGGGGGAAACAGATACGCAGTATTTT. Protein: CASSAPLLAGETDTQYF.

This clone was counted between two and nine times. The chain joins TRBV4-3 to TRBJ2-1, with D unresolved. The V end was cut by 0 bases, the J end by 6 bases, with 6 bases between. Germline V CDR1 and CDR2: LGHNA, YSLEER. The CDR3 is 13 amino acids. The CDR3 nucleotides are TGCGCCAGCAGCCAAGACAGTCCCAATGAGCAGTTCTTC. It specifies CASSQDSPNEQFF.

The rearrangement joins TRBV13 to TRBJ2-1, with TRBD2 as a possible D gene (6 bases). The CDR3 length is 18 residues. Germline V CDR1 and CDR2: PRHDT, FYEKMQ (reference sequence). Trimming stripped 8 bases from V and 7 bases from J, with 30 bases between. The CDR3 sequence: CASCRGLNVLTGVNEQFF. CDR3 in DNA: TGTGCCAGCTGTAGGGGACTTAACGTACTTACCGGGGTAAATGAGCAGTTCTTC. Full variable domain (outside the CDR3, taken from reference TRBV13 and TRBJ2-1): AAGVIQSPRHLIKEKRETATLKCYPIPRHDTVYWYQQGPGQDPQFLISFYEKMQSDKGSIPDRFSAQQFSDYHSELNMSSLELGDSALYFCASCRGLNVLTGVNEQFFGPGTRLTVL.

The chain joins TRBV12-5 to TRBJ2-3; D call uncertain. Trimming stripped 7 bases from V and 5 bases from J, with 7 bases between. CDR1 is LGHNT and CDR2 is FRNRAP in the germline V gene. This CDR3 has 11 amino acids. The CDR3 spells CASASGDTQYF. CDR3 bases: TGTGCTAGTGCGTCCGGAGATACGCAGTATTTT. The variable domain in full, completed from reference TRBV12-5 and TRBJ2-3, reads DARVTQTPRHKVTEMGQEVTMRCQPILGHNTVFWYRQTMMQGLELLAYFRNRAPLDDSGMPKDRFSAEMPDATLATLKIQPSEPRDSAVYFCASASGDTQYFGPGTRLTVL.

V is TRBV28 and J is TRBJ2-5; TRBD1 agrees at 9 bases. The J segment lost 5 bases and the V segment lost 6 bases, leaving 7 bases of the junction unmatched. Germline V gives CDR1 MDHEN, CDR2 SYDVKM. This CDR3 comprises 14 residues. This chain's CDR3 is CASSSGQGRETQYF. The DNA of the CDR3 is TGTGCCAGCAGCTCGGGACAGGGCCGGGAGACCCAGTACTTC.

V is TRBV5-6 and J is TRBJ1-3; 7 nucleotides line up with TRBD1. The germline gives CDR1 SGHDT, CDR2 YYEEEE. Trimming at V came to 7 bases and at J to 4 bases, leaving 5 bases not matched to a gene. This CDR3 region has 13 residues. CDR3 sequence reads: CASGQGDGNTIYF. DNA for the CDR3: TGTGCCAGCGGGCAGGGGGACGGAAACACCATATATTTT.

The chain links TRBV14 to TRBJ2-7; 11 nucleotides align to TRBD1. Germline V gene sequence: CDR1 SGHDN, CDR2 FVKESK. The trim removed 3 bases at V and 2 bases at J, leaving 3 bases unmatched. The CDR3 spans 15 residues. CDR3 region: CASSQRTGGTYEQYF. In DNA, the CDR3 is TGTGCCAGCAGCCAGAGGACAGGGGGCACCTACGAGCAGTACTTC.

This chain connects TRBV4-1 to TRBJ1-1; D ambiguous. This CDR3 is built from 13 residues. CDR1 MGHRA and CDR2 YSYEKL come from the germline V gene. V was trimmed by 2 bases and J by 4 bases, leaving 8 bases between them. CDR3 residues: CASSQIGSTEAFF. CDR3 DNA sequence: TGCGCCAGCAGCCAAATCGGTAGCACTGAAGCTTTCTTT.

V is TRBV2 and J is TRBJ2-7, with 8 bases fitting TRBD1. From germline, CDR1 is SNHLY and CDR2 FYNNEI. V lost 8 bases and J lost 3; bases outside the gene matches: 6. The CDR3 runs to 13 residues. This CDR3 reads CASLDRVHYEQYF. The CDR3 DNA reads TGTGCCAGCCTGGACAGGGTGCACTACGAGCAGTACTTC. Looking up the rest from reference TRBV2 and TRBJ2-7 gives the full variable domain: EPEVTQTPSHQVTQMGQEVILRCVPISNHLYFYWYRQILGQKVEFLVSFYNNEISEKSEIFDDQFSVERPDGSNFTLKIRSTKLEDSAMYFCASLDRVHYEQYFGPGTRLTVT.

The V call is TRBV7-6, the J call TRBJ2-3; TRBD2 matches at 10 bases. Germline loops: CDR1 SGHVS, CDR2 FNYEAQ. The CDR3 extends over 17 amino acids. J was trimmed by 2 bases and V by 2 bases; bases with no gene match: 7. CDR3 sequence (DNA): TGTGCCAGCAGCTTATTAGGGCTAGCGGGGGCCACAGATACGCAGTATTTT. This gives the protein CASSLLGLAGATDTQYF.

The chain recombines TRBV4-2 with TRBJ2-2; TRBD2 agrees at 7 bases. The CDR3 has 16 residues. Germline CDR1 LGHNA, CDR2 YNFKEQ. V was clipped by 3 bases and J by 6 bases; unmatched bases: 10. As DNA, the CDR3 is TGTGCCAGCAGCCAGGGGGAGGGGCTAGGTGCCGGGGAGCTGTTTTTT. Translation gives CASSQGEGLGAGELFF.

This clone appeared once. The junction shows a germline mismatch at one end, possibly a read error. This CDR3 is also generated by other DNA sequences in the sample. The chain recombines TRBV18 with TRBJ1-1; 7 positions match TRBD1. The CDR3 totals 13 residues. Germline V gene sequence: CDR1 KGHSH, CDR2 LQKENI. In DNA, the CDR3 is TGTGCCAGCTCACCAAACAGGGGCGCTGAGGCTTTCTTT. Its protein product is CASSPNRGAEAFF.

This sequence joins TRBV10-2 and TRBJ2-1; D may be TRBD1 (5 bases). This CDR3 spans 13 amino acids. With 6 bases removed from V and 3 bases from J, the gap between germline ends came to 9 bases. From germline, CDR1 is WSHSY and CDR2 SAAADI. The CDR3 coding sequence is TGCGCCAGCAGCACCGACAGCTACAATGAGCAGTTCTTC. Amino acids: CASSTDSYNEQFF.

The gene calls are TRBV28 and TRBJ2-1; D remains unclear. The CDR3 runs 12 residues. V was clipped by 6 bases and J by 12 bases, with 15 bases between them. Per the germline V gene, CDR1 is MDHEN and CDR2 is SYDVKM. The CDR3, as DNA: TGTGCCAGCAGCGTAGGAGTTTCCGGGCAGTTCTTC. Its protein product is CASSVGVSGQFF.

The rearrangement joins TRBV30 to TRBJ1-2; D unclear. Trimming pared 0 bases from V and 3 bases from J, leaving 26 bases between. CDR3 length: 19 amino acids. Germline assignment: CDR1 GTSNPN and CDR2 SVGIG (reference sequence). CDR3 in amino acids: CAWSVDGTTTIGDYYGYTF. The CDR3 DNA reads as TGTGCCTGGAGTGTTGACGGAACCACAACTATTGGTGACTACTATGGCTACACCTTC.